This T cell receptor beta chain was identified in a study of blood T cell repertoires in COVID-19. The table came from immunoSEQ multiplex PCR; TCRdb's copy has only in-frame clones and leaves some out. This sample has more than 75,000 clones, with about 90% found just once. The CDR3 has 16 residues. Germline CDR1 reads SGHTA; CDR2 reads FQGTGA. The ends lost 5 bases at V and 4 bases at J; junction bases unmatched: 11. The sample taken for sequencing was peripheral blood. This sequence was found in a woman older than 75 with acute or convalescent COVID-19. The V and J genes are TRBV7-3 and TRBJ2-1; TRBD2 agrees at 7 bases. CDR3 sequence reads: CASSPQVAGAYNEQFF. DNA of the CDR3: TGTGCCAGCAGCCCTCAGGTGGCGGGAGCGTACAATGAGCAGTTCTTC.